A single sample gave rise to the 13 T cell receptor beta chains below, sequenced in a study of T-cell memory formation after mild COVID-19. A single record per CDR3 protein comes from TCRdb applying MiXCR to the 5' RACE reads. The sample includes around 300,000 distinct CDR3 sequences, roughly an eighth of them seen just once. Sequenced material: PBMCs or a T cell subset sorted from them (not recorded which). These receptor sequences come from a man aged 18 to 35 who had mild COVID-19 (a few samples of this study predate the infection). Cell type and time point are not known.

The rearrangement uses TRBV24-1 and TRBJ2-5; 10 bases fit TRBD1. The CDR3 has 19 amino acids. CDR1 is KGHDR and CDR2 is SFDVKD in the germline V gene. V gave up 7 bases and J gave up 6 bases; unmatched junction bases: 22. This chain's CDR3 is CATRSSGGQGNTLGKTQYF. The DNA for the CDR3 is TGTGCCACCAGATCCAGCGGGGGACAGGGGAACACGTTGGGGAAGACCCAGTACTTC.

This clonotype was observed a handful of times. CDR3 region: CASSLILGAFPTNEKLFF. The CDR3 DNA follows: TGTGCCAGCAGCCTCATATTAGGGGCCTTTCCAACTAATGAAAAACTGTTTTTT. The V and J genes are TRBV5-5 and TRBJ1-4; D may be TRBD1 (5 bases). Germline V gives CDR1 SGHKS, CDR2 YYEKEE (reference sequence). This CDR3 has 18 amino acids. V gave up 4 bases and J gave up 0 bases, with 19 bases separating them.

The V and J genes are TRBV6-6 and TRBJ1-1; weak D call: TRBD1 (5 bases). The CDR3 totals 13 residues. Trimming removed 6 bases from V and 10 bases from J, with 18 bases in between. Germline-derived CDR1 and CDR2 are MNHNY and SVGAGI (reference sequence). The CDR3 bases are TGTGCCAGCAGCCAAACAGGAGCTTACTCAGCTTTCTTT. This codes for CASSQTGAYSAFF.

This clonotype was counted between two and nine times. The V gene is TRBV7-9, the J gene TRBJ1-5, with a possible D match to TRBD1 (5 bases). Germline CDR1 and CDR2: SEHNR and FQNEAQ (reference sequence). This CDR3 spans 16 amino acids. V was clipped by 4 bases and J by 2 bases, with 15 bases between them. The CDR3 protein is CASSSSWDEGNQPQHF. As DNA, the CDR3 is TGTGCCAGCAGCTCCTCTTGGGACGAGGGCAATCAGCCCCAGCATTTT.

There are a few counts of this clonotype. This chain links TRBV7-2 with TRBJ2-3; D call uncertain. The CDR3 covers 15 residues. The germline gives CDR1 SGHTA, CDR2 FQGNSA. V lost 4 bases and J 5 bases, leaving 16 bases between the germline ends. The CDR3 nucleotides read TGTGCCAGCAGCTACCCCCTGGGCGCGGTAGATACGCAGTATTTT. Translating gives CASSYPLGAVDTQYF.

The chain employs TRBV7-2 and TRBJ1-2; 9 positions agree with TRBD1. The germline gives CDR1 SGHTA, CDR2 FQGNSA. Losses at the gene ends were 3 bases for V and 7 bases for J; bases not matched to a gene: 6. The CDR3 is 14 residues long. CDR3 amino acids: CASSFVRQGGGYTF. CDR3 DNA sequence: TGTGCCAGCAGCTTTGTTCGACAGGGGGGTGGCTACACCTTC. The entire variable domain, with the rest obtained from reference TRBV7-2 and TRBJ1-2, is as follows: GAGVSQSPSNKVTEKGKDVELRCDPISGHTALYWYRQSLGQGLEFLIYFQGNSAPDKSGLPSDRFSAERTGGSVSTLTIQRTQQEDSAVYLCASSFVRQGGGYTFGSGTRLTVV.

Ten or more counts support this clonotype. V is TRBV20-1 and J is TRBJ2-7; D call uncertain. Trimming stripped 0 bases from V and 2 bases from J, with 8 bases between. Germline V gives CDR1 DFQATT, CDR2 SNEGSKA (reference sequence). CDR3 length equals 13 residues. The CDR3 bases are TGCAGTGCTAGAGATCCCCGTACCTACGAGCAGTACGTC. Encoded protein: CSARDPRTYEQYV.

This chain uses TRBV9 with TRBJ1-3; D not resolved. V shed 3 bases and J shed 0 bases, with 13 bases lying between them. Germline loops: CDR1 SGDLS, CDR2 YYNGEE. CDR3 size: 16 residues. CDR3 coding DNA: TGTGCCAGCAGCGCGAGGGCATTCGGCTCTGGAAACACCATATATTTT. Translated: CASSARAFGSGNTIYF.

The sample holds a few counts of this clonotype. The rearrangement links TRBV15 to TRBJ2-7, with 11 bases aligning to TRBD2. The germline V gene has CDR1 LNHNV and CDR2 YYDKDF (reference sequence). There are 19 residues in the CDR3. V gave up 0 bases and J gave up 1 base; unmatched junction bases: 11. The CDR3 nucleotides are TGTGCCACCAGCAGAGATTCCAGGCTAGCGGGGGGAAGGTCCTACGAGCAGTACGTC. Translated, it gives CATSRDSRLAGGRSYEQYV.

The chain carries TRBV4-3 and TRBJ1-3, with D hard to call. The CDR3 spans 15 residues. V was shortened by 2 bases and J by 0 bases, with 8 bases between the two germline ends. The germline CDR1 and CDR2 sequences are LGHNA and YSLEER. The CDR3 DNA reads as TGCGCCAGCAGCCAAAGCGCCTACTCTGGAAACACCATATATTTT. Encoded protein: CASSQSAYSGNTIYF.

The chain joins TRBV12-3 or TRBV12-4 to TRBJ2-1, with 12 bases identical to TRBD2. This CDR3 has 19 amino acids. V lost 3 bases and J lost 4; bases outside the gene matches: 13. Here the CDR3 reads CASSLVTSGGRMGYNEQFF. The CDR3 DNA reads as TGTGCCAGCAGTTTGGTGACTAGCGGGGGCCGTATGGGGTACAATGAGCAGTTCTTC.

The rearrangement links TRBV6-2 or TRBV6-3 to TRBJ2-4; TRBD1 aligns across 9 bases. V was pared by 2 bases and J by 13 bases, with 9 bases of the junction left unmatched. The CDR3 has 14 residues. CDR1 and CDR2 (germline): MNHEY, SVGEGT. The CDR3 DNA is TGTGCCAGCAGTTACCCGCGGACAGGGGATTTACAGTACTTC. As protein: CASSYPRTGDLQYF.

At least ten counts were recorded for this clonotype. V is TRBV5-1 and J is TRBJ1-1, with D perhaps TRBD1 (5 bases). Germline V CDR1 and CDR2: SGHRS, YFSETQ. This CDR3 comprises 15 residues. V was clipped by 4 bases and J by 0 bases, with 13 bases between them. The CDR3 DNA is TGCGCCAGCAGCCCTTTGACAGCCTTGAACACTGAAGCTTTCTTT. Amino acid sequence: CASSPLTALNTEAFF.